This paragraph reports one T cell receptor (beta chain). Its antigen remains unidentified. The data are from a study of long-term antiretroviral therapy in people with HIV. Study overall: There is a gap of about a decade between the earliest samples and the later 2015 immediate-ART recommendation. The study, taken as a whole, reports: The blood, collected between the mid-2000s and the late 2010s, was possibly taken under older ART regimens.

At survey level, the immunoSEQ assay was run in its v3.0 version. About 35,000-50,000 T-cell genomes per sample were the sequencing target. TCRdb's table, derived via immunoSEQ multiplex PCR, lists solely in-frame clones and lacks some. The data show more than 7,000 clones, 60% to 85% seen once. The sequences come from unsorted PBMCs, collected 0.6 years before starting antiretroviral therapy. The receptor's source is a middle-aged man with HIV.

CDR3 loop: CATSRGEASPLHF. In DNA, the CDR3 is TGTGCCACCAGCAGAGGGGAGGCTTCACCCCTCCACTTT. J is TRBJ1-6 and V is TRBV15; D is undetermined. The CDR3 length is 13 residues. Germline V gene data show CDR1 as LNHNV and CDR2 as YYDKDF (reference sequence). V gave up 1 base and J gave up 9 bases, with 7 bases separating them.